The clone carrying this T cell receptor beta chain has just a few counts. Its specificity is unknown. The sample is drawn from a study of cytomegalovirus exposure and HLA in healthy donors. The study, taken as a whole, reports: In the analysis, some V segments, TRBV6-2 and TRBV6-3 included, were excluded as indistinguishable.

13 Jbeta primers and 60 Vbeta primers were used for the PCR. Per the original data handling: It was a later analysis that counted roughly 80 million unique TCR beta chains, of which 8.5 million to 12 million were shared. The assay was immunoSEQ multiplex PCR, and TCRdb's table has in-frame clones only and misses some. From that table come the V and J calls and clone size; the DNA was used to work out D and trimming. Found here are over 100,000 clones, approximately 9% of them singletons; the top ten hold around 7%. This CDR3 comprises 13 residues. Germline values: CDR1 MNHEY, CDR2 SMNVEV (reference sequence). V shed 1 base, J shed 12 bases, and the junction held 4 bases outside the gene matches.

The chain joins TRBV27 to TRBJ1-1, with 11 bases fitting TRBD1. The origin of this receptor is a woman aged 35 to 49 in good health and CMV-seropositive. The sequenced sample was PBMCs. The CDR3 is CASSLWTGGATFF. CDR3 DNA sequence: TGTGCCAGCAGTTTATGGACAGGGGGCGCGACTTTCTTT.